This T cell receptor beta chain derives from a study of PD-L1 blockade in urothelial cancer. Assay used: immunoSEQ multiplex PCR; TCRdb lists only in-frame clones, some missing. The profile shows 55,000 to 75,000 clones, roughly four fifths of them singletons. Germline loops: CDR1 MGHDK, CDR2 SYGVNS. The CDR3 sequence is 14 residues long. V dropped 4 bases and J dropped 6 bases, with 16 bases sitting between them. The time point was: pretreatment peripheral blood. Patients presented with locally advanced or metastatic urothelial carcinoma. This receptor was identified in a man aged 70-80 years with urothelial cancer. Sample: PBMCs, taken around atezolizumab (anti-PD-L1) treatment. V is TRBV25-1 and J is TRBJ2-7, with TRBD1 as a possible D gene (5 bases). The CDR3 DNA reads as TGTGCCAGCAGTGGGCAGGGTTCCCTAATCGAGCAGTACTTC. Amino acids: CASSGQGSLIEQYF.